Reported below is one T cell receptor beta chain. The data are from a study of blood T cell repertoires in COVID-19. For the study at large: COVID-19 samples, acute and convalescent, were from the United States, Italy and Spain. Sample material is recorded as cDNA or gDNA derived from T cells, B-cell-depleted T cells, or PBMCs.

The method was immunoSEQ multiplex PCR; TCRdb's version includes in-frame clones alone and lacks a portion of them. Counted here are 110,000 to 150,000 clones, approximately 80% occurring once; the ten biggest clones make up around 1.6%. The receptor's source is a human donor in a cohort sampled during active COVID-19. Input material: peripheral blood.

The chain's CDR3 is CASSDPGQGTDTQYF. DNA for the CDR3: TGTGCCAGTAGTGACCCGGGACAGGGCACAGATACGCAGTATTTT. This chain links TRBV19 with TRBJ2-3; 8 positions agree with TRBD1. After removal of 5 bases from V and 1 base from J, the junction contained 5 bases not matched to a gene. In germline, CDR1 is LNHDA, CDR2 SQIVND (reference sequence). The CDR3 is made up of 15 amino acids.